This TCR beta chain emerged from a study of cytomegalovirus exposure and HLA in healthy donors. 13 Jbeta primers and 60 Vbeta primers were used for the PCR. The protocol was immunoSEQ multiplex PCR, while the TCRdb copy is restricted to in-frame clones and leaves out a portion. This sample carries around 170,000 clones, over 70% of them seen once, and the ten largest clones take approximately 1.5%. Trimming shortened V by 3 bases and J by 7 bases, and 21 bases separated the two germline ends. This CDR3 has 16 amino acids. This TCR was sampled from a woman under 30 in good health and CMV-seronegative. Sequenced material: PBMCs. The rearrangement uses TRBV23-1 and TRBJ1-1, with D maybe TRBD1 (6 bases). TRBV23-1 qualifies as an ORF whose function is uncertain. In DNA, the CDR3 is TGCGCCAGCAGTCATTCCAACTCCGGGACACTCCGTGAAGCTTTCTTT. This sequence encodes CASSHSNSGTLREAFF.